What follows are 27 T cell receptor beta chains derived from one specimen sequenced in a study of T cell responses to AZD1222 COVID-19 vaccine. Sequencing was performed with immunoSEQ multiplex PCR; in TCRdb, only in-frame clones are kept and a portion is missing. Among some 150,000 clones listed, 85% to 95% were seen once. The material sequenced was peripheral blood, taken on day 0 of AZD1222 vaccination. These receptors came from an adult in good health.

The J gene is TRBJ1-2, the V gene TRBV18; no definite D call. V was trimmed by 2 bases and J by 4 bases, leaving 8 bases between them. The CDR3 totals 13 residues. Germline V lookup: CDR1 KGHSH, CDR2 LQKENI. The CDR3 nucleotides read TGTGCCAGCTCACCAAGGGATCTCTATGGCTACACCTTC. Its protein product is CASSPRDLYGYTF.

The V gene is TRBV19, the J gene TRBJ1-1; 7 positions agree with TRBD1. Germline-derived CDR1 and CDR2 are LNHDA and SQIVND (reference sequence). The CDR3 is made up of 15 amino acids. The junction had 7 bases not matched to a gene; V was cut back by 6 bases and J by 0 bases. The CDR3 loop is CASRSRQGVNTEAFF. As DNA, the CDR3 is TGTGCCAGTAGATCCCGACAGGGAGTGAACACTGAAGCTTTCTTT.

The CDR3 DNA is TGTGCCAGCAGCCTTAGGACTAGCGGGGTTTACAATGAGCAGTTCTTC. Translating gives CASSLRTSGVYNEQFF. The chain carries TRBV7-2 and TRBJ2-1, with TRBD2 matching 12 bases. Germline lookup yields CDR1 SGHTA and CDR2 FQGNSA. The CDR3 loop spans 16 amino acids. V dropped 5 bases and J dropped 4; count of bases not matched to a gene: 6. Combining the CDR3 with reference TRBV7-2 and TRBJ2-1 gives the whole variable domain GAGVSQSPSNKVTEKGKDVELRCDPISGHTALYWYRQSLGQGLEFLIYFQGNSAPDKSGLPSDRFSAERTGGSVSTLTIQRTQQEDSAVYLCASSLRTSGVYNEQFFGPGTRLTVL.

The V call is TRBV5-1, the J call TRBJ2-7, with 11 bases lining up with TRBD2. V shed 4 bases, J shed 0 bases, and the junction held 3 bases outside the gene matches. Germline V lookup: CDR1 SGHRS, CDR2 YFSETQ. This CDR3 is built from 15 residues. CDR3: CASSTTSGSSYEQYF. The CDR3 coding sequence is TGCGCCAGCAGCACCACTAGCGGGAGCTCCTACGAGCAGTACTTC.

This chain connects TRBV9 to TRBJ1-2; D gene ambiguous. Trimming left V 4 bases short and J 7 bases short, with 14 bases between. CDR1 and CDR2 (germline): SGDLS, YYNGEE. The CDR3 has 13 residues. CDR3 protein: CASSFLTRGGYTF. The CDR3 coding sequence is TGTGCCAGCAGCTTCTTAACGCGGGGTGGCTACACCTTC.

The gene calls are TRBV5-1 and TRBJ1-1, with TRBD1 matching over 8 bases. Trimming cost V 2 bases and J 3 bases; bases outside gene matches: 3. This CDR3 comprises 14 residues. In germline, CDR1 is SGHRS, CDR2 YFSETQ. The CDR3 spells CASSFQTGDTEAFF. DNA for the CDR3: TGCGCCAGCAGCTTCCAGACAGGGGACACTGAAGCTTTCTTT.

This sequence joins TRBV7-9 and TRBJ1-1; D unclear. CDR1 and CDR2 (germline): SEHNR, FQNEAQ (reference sequence). V dropped 7 bases and J dropped 2 bases, with 11 bases sitting between them. The CDR3 loop spans 13 amino acids. In nucleotides, the CDR3 is TGTGCCAGCACCCTATCTACCAACACTGAAGCTTTCTTT. It is translated as CASTLSTNTEAFF.

J is TRBJ1-2 and V is TRBV14; D call uncertain. Germline loops: CDR1 SGHDN, CDR2 FVKESK. The CDR3 has 15 residues. V gave up 0 bases and J gave up 4 bases, with 12 bases separating them. CDR3 sequence (DNA): TGTGCCAGCAGCCAAGATCCACGGGAACTCTATGGCTACACCTTC. Its protein is CASSQDPRELYGYTF.

This clone has more than one count but fewer than ten. The chain uses TRBV19 and TRBJ1-2, with D unresolved. In germline, CDR1 is LNHDA, CDR2 SQIVND (reference sequence). The V and J ends lost 5 bases and 6 bases respectively, with 16 bases between them. The CDR3 has 14 amino acids. The CDR3 here is CASSGLALLNGYTF. The CDR3 DNA reads TGTGCCAGTAGTGGCTTAGCCCTCTTGAATGGCTACACCTTC.

The chain links TRBV7-9 to TRBJ2-5; 7 nucleotides match TRBD2. The CDR3 is 15 residues long. V lost 3 bases, J lost 7 bases, and 11 bases stayed unmatched. Germline CDR1 reads SEHNR; CDR2 reads FQNEAQ (reference sequence). The DNA of the CDR3 is TGTGCCAGCAGCTTTTTTCGCGGGGGATGGGTGACCCAGTACTTC. Translating it yields CASSFFRGGWVTQYF. The whole variable domain, filled in from reference TRBV7-9 and TRBJ2-5, reads DTGVSQNPRHKITKRGQNVTFRCDPISEHNRLYWYRQTLGQGPEFLTYFQNEAQLEKSRLLSDRFSAERPKGSFSTLEIQRTEQGDSAMYLCASSFFRGGWVTQYFGPGTRLLVL.

The rearrangement links TRBV7-8 to TRBJ2-1; no clear D gene. Germline CDR1 and CDR2: SGHVS and FQNEAQ. V was shortened by 5 bases and J by 4 bases, with 3 bases between the two germline ends. There are 11 residues in the CDR3. CDR3 sequence reads: CASSAYNEQFF. CDR3 coding DNA: TGTGCCAGCAGCGCTTACAATGAGCAGTTCTTC.

The V and J genes are TRBV3-1 (or the pseudogene TRBV3-2) and TRBJ1-1; tentative D call: TRBD1 (5 bases). The CDR3 length is 15 residues. Germline loops: CDR1 LGHDT, CDR2 YNNKEL (reference sequence). The V and J ends lost 4 bases and 4 bases respectively, with 16 bases between them. CDR3 sequence reads: CASSPGFGAGTEAFF. The DNA for the CDR3 is TGTGCCAGCAGCCCGGGTTTCGGGGCGGGCACTGAAGCTTTCTTT.

The chain links TRBV5-4 to TRBJ1-2; 7 nucleotides match TRBD1. The CDR3 runs to 13 residues. Germline trimming cut 4 bases from V and 3 bases from J; bases unmatched to any gene: 3. Per germline, CDR1 SGHNT and CDR2 YYREEE (reference sequence). The CDR3 DNA sequence: TGTGCCAGCAGCCTAGACAGGGACTATGGCTACACCTTC. It specifies CASSLDRDYGYTF.

V and J are TRBV7-9 and TRBJ2-1, with D unclear. CDR3 length: 15 residues. The V gene lost 5 bases and the J gene lost 0 bases, with 11 bases spanning the gap. Germline V gene data show CDR1 as SEHNR and CDR2 as FQNEAQ (reference sequence). Here the CDR3 reads CASSVDVHSYNEQFF. The CDR3 region has the DNA TGTGCCAGCAGCGTGGATGTCCACTCCTACAATGAGCAGTTCTTC.

The chain carries TRBV25-1 and TRBJ1-2; D gene uncertain. CDR3 size: 13 residues. Germline V gene lookup returns CDR1 MGHDK and CDR2 SYGVNS. Deletions cut 2 bases from V and 5 bases from J, with 9 bases between. Written as DNA, the CDR3 is TGTGCCAGCAGTGAAGACGGGAGGTATGGCTACACCTTC. Its translation: CASSEDGRYGYTF.

This clone was observed a single time. J is TRBJ1-1 and V is TRBV21-1. TRBV21-1 is annotated as a pseudogene. The CDR3 is made up of 16 amino acids. CDR3 nucleotide sequence: TGTGCCAGCAGGGAGAATACGACCGAAGAGAACACTGAAGCTTTCTTT. Protein product: CASRENTTEENTEAFF.

The chain is built from TRBV6-5 and TRBJ2-2; D perhaps matches TRBD1 (5 bases). V gave up 9 bases and J gave up 6 bases, with 20 bases separating them. CDR1 MNHEY and CDR2 SVGAGI come from the germline V gene. CDR3 length equals 15 residues. CDR3 loop: CARITYRPDPGELFF. As DNA, the CDR3 is TGTGCCAGGATAACTTACAGGCCCGATCCCGGGGAGCTGTTTTTT.

The rearrangement links TRBV5-1 to TRBJ1-4, with a tentative D call TRBD1 (6 bases). The CDR3 totals 18 residues. CDR1 and CDR2 from the germline V gene are SGHRS and YFSETQ. V lost 0 bases and J 5 bases, leaving 20 bases between the germline ends. CDR3 nucleotides: TGCGCCAGCAGCTTGGCCATGACAGGAGACCAACCGAATGAAAAACTGTTTTTT. Encoded protein: CASSLAMTGDQPNEKLFF.

J is TRBJ2-3 and V is TRBV4-1, with unresolved D. Trimming pared 0 bases from V and 5 bases from J, leaving 15 bases between. The CDR3 runs to 16 residues. CDR1 MGHRA and CDR2 YSYEKL come from the germline V gene. CDR3 sequence reads: CASSQDLGIYEDTQYF. The CDR3 nucleotides are TGCGCCAGCAGCCAAGATTTGGGAATCTATGAAGATACGCAGTATTTT.

The V and J genes are TRBV5-4 and TRBJ2-5, with D maybe TRBD2 (5 bases). There are 15 residues in the CDR3. Trimming cost V 3 bases and J 2 bases, with 14 bases left between them. Looked up from germline, CDR1 is SGHNT and CDR2 is YYREEE (reference sequence). The CDR3 DNA follows: TGTGCCAGCAGCTCGACCCCGGGGAAACAAGAGACCCAGTACTTC. It encodes CASSSTPGKQETQYF.

The V call is TRBV27, the J call TRBJ2-3; 10 nucleotides align to TRBD2. After removal of 5 bases from V and 4 bases from J, the junction contained 21 bases not matched to a gene. Germline V CDR1 and CDR2: MNHEY, SMNVEV (reference sequence). This CDR3 has 20 amino acids. Here the CDR3 reads CASSPRRAGGPGETSDTQYF. In DNA, the CDR3 is TGTGCCAGCAGTCCCCGTAGAGCGGGAGGGCCTGGGGAAACGTCAGATACGCAGTATTTT.

The rearrangement uses TRBV4-2 and TRBJ2-3; 12 positions agree with TRBD2. CDR1 LGHNA and CDR2 YNFKEQ come from the germline V gene. The CDR3 consists of 18 residues. V dropped 4 bases and J dropped 0; count of bases not matched to a gene: 8. The CDR3 sequence is CASSPLAGGTVSTDTQYF. The DNA for the CDR3 is TGTGCCAGCAGCCCGCTAGCGGGGGGGACCGTTAGCACAGATACGCAGTATTTT.

J is TRBJ2-7 and V is TRBV6-1, with 7 positions matching TRBD1. This CDR3 comprises 15 residues. Germline CDR1 MNHNS, CDR2 SASEGT. Trimming took 2 bases from V and 5 from J; bases not matched to a gene: 9. CDR3: CASSEIRGSTHEQYF. The DNA for the CDR3 is TGTGCCAGCAGTGAAATCAGGGGGTCTACCCACGAGCAGTACTTC.

The rearrangement joins TRBV29-1 to TRBJ2-3; D assignment may be TRBD1 or TRBD2 (5 bases each). The CDR3 sequence is 12 residues long. V was cut by 7 bases and J by 4 bases, with 12 bases left in between. Germline V gene lookup returns CDR1 SQVTM and CDR2 ANQGSEA. For the CDR3, the DNA is TGCAGCGCCGGGGCGCGGGCAGATACGCAGTATTTT. It translates to CSAGARADTQYF.

The chain combines TRBV30 with TRBJ2-7; 7 nucleotides line up with TRBD1. CDR3 size: 16 residues. Germline CDR1 reads GTSNPN; CDR2 reads SVGIG (reference sequence). After removal of 0 bases from V and 2 bases from J, the junction contained 10 bases not matched to a gene. The CDR3 sequence: CAWSVPDRTFPYEQYF. The CDR3 nucleotides are TGTGCCTGGAGTGTACCGGACAGGACTTTTCCCTACGAGCAGTACTTC.

The chain is built from TRBV28 and TRBJ1-1; 9 bases match TRBD1. Per germline, CDR1 MDHEN and CDR2 SYDVKM. V shed 6 bases and J 1 base; nucleotides not matched to a gene: 9. The CDR3 consists of 16 residues. The CDR3 region has the DNA TGTGCCAGCAGCTCGCGCCGGGGACAGGGGAACACTGAAGCTTTCTTT. This gives the protein CASSSRRGQGNTEAFF.

The J gene is TRBJ1-1, the V gene TRBV7-9; 7 nucleotides align to TRBD1. After removal of 3 bases from V and 1 base from J, the junction contained 2 bases not matched to a gene. The CDR3 consists of 14 residues. Germline loops: CDR1 SEHNR, CDR2 FQNEAQ (reference sequence). For the CDR3, the DNA is TGTGCCAGCAGCTTCCGGGACAGGAACACTGAAGCTTTCTTT. It translates to CASSFRDRNTEAFF.